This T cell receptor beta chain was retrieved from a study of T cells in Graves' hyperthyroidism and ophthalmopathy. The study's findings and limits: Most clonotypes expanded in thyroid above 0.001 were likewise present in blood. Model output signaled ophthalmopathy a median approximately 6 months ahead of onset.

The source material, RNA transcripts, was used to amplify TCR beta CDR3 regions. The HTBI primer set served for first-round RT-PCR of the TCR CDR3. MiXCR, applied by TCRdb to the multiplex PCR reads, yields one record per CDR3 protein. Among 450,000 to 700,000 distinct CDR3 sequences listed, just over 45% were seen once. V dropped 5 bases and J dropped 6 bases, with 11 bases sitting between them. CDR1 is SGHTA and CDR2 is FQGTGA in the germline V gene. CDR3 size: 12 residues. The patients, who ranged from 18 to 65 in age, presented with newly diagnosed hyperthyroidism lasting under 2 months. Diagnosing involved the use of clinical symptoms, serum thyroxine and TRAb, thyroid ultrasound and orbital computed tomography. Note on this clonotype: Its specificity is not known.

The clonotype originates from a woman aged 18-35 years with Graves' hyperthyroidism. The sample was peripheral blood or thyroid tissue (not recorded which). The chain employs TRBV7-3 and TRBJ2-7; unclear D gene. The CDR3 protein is CASSQIGFEQYF. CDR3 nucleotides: TGTGCCAGCAGCCAAATTGGGTTCGAGCAGTACTTC.